The source of this T cell receptor (beta chain) is a study of T cells in Graves' hyperthyroidism and ophthalmopathy. Amplification targeted TCR beta CDR3 regions from RNA transcripts. The TCR CDR3 first-round RT-PCR relied on the HTBI primer set. Each CDR3 protein gets one entry after TCRdb re-called the multiplex PCR reads with MiXCR. This sample has approximately 610,000 distinct CDR3 sequences, with approximately 15% found just once. The CDR3 length is 15 residues. Germline CDR1 and CDR2: SGHVS and FQNEAQ. V was trimmed by 3 bases and J by 1 base, leaving 10 bases between them. Only a few counts were recorded for this clonotype.

The sample was blood. The TCR originated in a woman aged 40 to 55 with Graves' ophthalmopathy. The chain combines TRBV7-8 with TRBJ1-5; tentative D call: TRBD1 (6 bases). The CDR3 region has the DNA TGTGCCAGCAGCTTTAACAGGGACAGCAATCAGCCCCAGCATTTT. It specifies CASSFNRDSNQPQHF.